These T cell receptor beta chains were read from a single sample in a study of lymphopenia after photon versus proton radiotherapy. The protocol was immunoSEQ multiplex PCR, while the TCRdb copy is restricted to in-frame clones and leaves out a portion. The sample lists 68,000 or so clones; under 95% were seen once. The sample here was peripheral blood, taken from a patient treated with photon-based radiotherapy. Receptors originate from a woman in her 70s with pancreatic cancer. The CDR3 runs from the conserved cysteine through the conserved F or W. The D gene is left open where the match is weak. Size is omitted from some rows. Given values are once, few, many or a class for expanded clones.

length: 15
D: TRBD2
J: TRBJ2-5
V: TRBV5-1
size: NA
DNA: TGCGCCAGCAGCCTCCCTAGCGGGGCACAAGAGACCCAGTACTTC
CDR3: CASSLPSGAQETQYF

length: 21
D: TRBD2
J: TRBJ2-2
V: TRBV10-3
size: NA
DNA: TGTGCCATCAGTGATACTCTTCGTAGAGGACTAGCGAAGAAGAACACCGGGGAGCTGTTTTTT
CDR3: CAISDTLRRGLAKKNTGELFF

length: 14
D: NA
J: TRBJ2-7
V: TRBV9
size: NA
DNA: TGTGCCAGCAGTCGTAGCCCTATGGTTAACGAGCAGTACTTC
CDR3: CASSRSPMVNEQYF

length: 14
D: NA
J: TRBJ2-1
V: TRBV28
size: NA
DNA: TGTGCCAGCAGAGAGGGTCGGGAACACAATGAGCAGTTCTTC
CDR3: CASREGREHNEQFF

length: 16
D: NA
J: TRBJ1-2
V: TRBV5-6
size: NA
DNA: TGTGCCAGCAGCTTCTTCGGGTCGCGATCTAACTATGGCTACACCTTC
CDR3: CASSFFGSRSNYGYTF

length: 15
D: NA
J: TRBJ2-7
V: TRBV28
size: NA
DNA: TGTGCCAGCAGTTTACCGGCAGGACCCACCTACGAGCAGTACTTC
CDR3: CASSLPAGPTYEQYF

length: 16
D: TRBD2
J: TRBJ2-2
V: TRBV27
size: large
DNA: TGTGCCAGCGGCTCCGGACTAGCGGGACTCACCGGGGAGCTGTTTTTT
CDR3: CASGSGLAGLTGELFF

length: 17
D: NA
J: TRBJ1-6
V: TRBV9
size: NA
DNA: TGTGCCAGCAGCGTAGGGGAGGGGAGCTCCTATAATTCACCCCTCCACTTT
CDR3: CASSVGEGSSYNSPLHF

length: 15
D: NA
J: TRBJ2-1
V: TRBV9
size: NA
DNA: TGTGCCAGCAGCCCCAGCGGGACATCCTACAATGAGCAGTTCTTC
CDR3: CASSPSGTSYNEQFF

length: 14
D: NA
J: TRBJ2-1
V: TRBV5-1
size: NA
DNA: TGCGCCAGCAGCTTGGGCGGGGCTGGAGATGAGCAGTTCTTC
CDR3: CASSLGGAGDEQFF

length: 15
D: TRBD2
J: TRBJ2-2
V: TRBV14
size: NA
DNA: TGTGCCAGCAGCCTCCGACTAGCCCCGACCGGGGAGCTGTTTTTT
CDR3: CASSLRLAPTGELFF

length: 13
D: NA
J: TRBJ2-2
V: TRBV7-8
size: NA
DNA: TGTGCCAGCAGACGGGCCCAGGGGCGGGAGCTGTTTTTT
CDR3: CASRRAQGRELFF

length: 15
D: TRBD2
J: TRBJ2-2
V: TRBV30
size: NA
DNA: TGTGCCTTGCTAGCGGGAGTCGCGAACACCGGGGAGCTGTTTTTT
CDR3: CALLAGVANTGELFF

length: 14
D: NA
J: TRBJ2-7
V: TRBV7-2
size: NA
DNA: TGTGCCAGCAGCTCCGATAGCGTGTCCTACGAGCAGTACTTC
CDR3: CASSSDSVSYEQYF

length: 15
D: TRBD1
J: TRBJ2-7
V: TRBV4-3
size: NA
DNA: TGCGCCAGCAGCCAAGATCAGGGGGCGACCTACGAGCAGTACTTC
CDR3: CASSQDQGATYEQYF

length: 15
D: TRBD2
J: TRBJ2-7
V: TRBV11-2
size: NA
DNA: TGTGCCAGCAACCCCTTAGCGGGAGGCTCCTACGAGCAGTACTTC
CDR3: CASNPLAGGSYEQYF

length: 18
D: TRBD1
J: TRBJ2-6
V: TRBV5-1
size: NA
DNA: TGCGCCAGCAGCCTCAGGGACAGGGCTTTTTTGGGGGCCAACGTCCTGACTTTC
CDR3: CASSLRDRAFLGANVLTF

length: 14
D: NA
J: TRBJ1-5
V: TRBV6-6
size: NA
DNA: TGTGCCAGCAGAACGGGAGGGAACAATCAGCCCCAGCATTTT
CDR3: CASRTGGNNQPQHF

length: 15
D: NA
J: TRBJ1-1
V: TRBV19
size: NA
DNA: TGTGCCAGTAGGACGGGCAGGGATCCAAACACTGAAGCTTTCTTT
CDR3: CASRTGRDPNTEAFF

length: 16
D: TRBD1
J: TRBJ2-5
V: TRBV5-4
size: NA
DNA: TGTGCCAGCAGCCCGAGGGACAGGGGTTCCCCAGAGACCCAGTACTTC
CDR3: CASSPRDRGSPETQYF

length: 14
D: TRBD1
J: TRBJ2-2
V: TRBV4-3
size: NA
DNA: TGCGCCAGCAGCCAGGTACAGGGGTCAGGGGAGCTGTTTTTT
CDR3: CASSQVQGSGELFF

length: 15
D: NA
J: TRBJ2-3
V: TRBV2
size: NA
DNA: TGTGCCAGCAGTGAATCGGGACTGAGCACAGATACGCAGTATTTT
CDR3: CASSESGLSTDTQYF

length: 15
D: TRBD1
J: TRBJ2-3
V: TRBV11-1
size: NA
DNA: TGTGCCAGCAGCGGACACCTGTCGACAGGGCGGGCGCAGTATTTT
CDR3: CASSGHLSTGRAQYF

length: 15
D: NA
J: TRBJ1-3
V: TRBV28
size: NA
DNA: TGTGCCAGCAGTTTAATCAGGGGTACGGGAAACACCATATATTTT
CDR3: CASSLIRGTGNTIYF